The clone carrying this T cell receptor beta chain was observed at least ten times. The sample belongs to a study of identical twins. This CDR3 contains 14 residues. Germline V CDR1 and CDR2: MNHNS, SASEGT. The germline V and J ends were trimmed by 6 bases and 2 bases, with 14 bases remaining between them. TCRdb passed the 5' RACE reads through MiXCR, listing each CDR3 protein once. The data show about 520,000 distinct CDR3 sequences, approximately 22% seen once. This sample was shared with a second study, whose subject was T cells expressing NK-cell markers. Per that paper: The authors sequenced eight donors, of whom seven were HCMV-seropositive and one was seronegative. There remained a lack of clarity about HCMV specificity of expanded NKG2C+ T cell clones.

The chain uses TRBV6-1 and TRBJ2-7; D gene uncertain. The clonotype comes from a woman between 18 and 29 years old in good health. Sequencing was done on a sample of CD4+ T cells sorted from blood. The CDR3 coding sequence is TGTGCCAGCAGGTTGGGCGGCCCGACCTACGAGCAGTACTTC. It translates to CASRLGGPTYEQYF.